The 25 T cell receptor beta chains below come from one sample, sequenced in a study of blood T cell repertoires in COVID-19. Profiled with immunoSEQ multiplex PCR; TCRdb holds only in-frame clones, not every one. In the table there are hundreds of thousands of clones, nearly 90% of which are singletons. The sequencing input was peripheral blood. The receptor source for this set is a middle-aged woman with COVID-19, enrolled during active disease.

CDR3 sequence: CATQNSLNTEAFF. The CDR3 DNA sequence: TGTGCCACCCAAAACAGTTTGAACACTGAAGCTTTCTTT. The chain couples TRBV2 to TRBJ1-1; D gene ambiguous. The length of the CDR3 is 13 residues. V was cut by 10 bases and J by 0 bases, with 12 bases left in between. The V gene's germline CDR1 is SNHLY and CDR2 FYNNEI.

The J gene is TRBJ2-2, the V gene TRBV3-1 (or the pseudogene TRBV3-2); 13 nucleotides agree with TRBD2. Germline V lookup: CDR1 LGHDT, CDR2 YNNKEL (reference sequence). After removal of 1 base from V and 2 bases from J, the junction contained 7 bases not matched to a gene. The length of the CDR3 is 19 residues. CDR3 coding DNA: TGTGCCAGCAGCCAAGCCAGACTAGCGGGAGGCCTAAACACCGGGGAGCTGTTTTTT. Its protein product is CASSQARLAGGLNTGELFF.

The chain employs TRBV18 and TRBJ1-5; 9 nucleotides match TRBD1. Looked up from germline, CDR1 is KGHSH and CDR2 is LQKENI. This CDR3 comprises 15 residues. V was pared by 2 bases and J by 7 bases, with 6 bases of the junction left unmatched. In DNA form, the CDR3 reads TGTGCCAGCTCACCATTGGGGACAGGGAAACAGCCCCAGCATTTT. Translated: CASSPLGTGKQPQHF.

This clone was counted a single time. This sequence joins TRBV24-1 and TRBJ2-5; 8 bases map to TRBD2. The CDR3 covers 15 residues. With 1 base clipped from V and 5 bases from J, the junction kept 5 bases outside the gene matches. Germline V lookup: CDR1 KGHDR, CDR2 SFDVKD. The CDR3 loop reads CATSDFRGGRETQYF. DNA for the CDR3: TGTGCCACCAGTGATTTTCGGGGGGGCCGTGAGACCCAGTACTTC.

This clone has only one observation. The genes are TRBV2 and TRBJ2-5, with a possible D match to TRBD1 (6 bases). CDR3 length: 14 residues. Trimming stripped 4 bases from V and 0 bases from J, with 9 bases between. Germline lookup yields CDR1 SNHLY and CDR2 FYNNEI. CDR3 loop: CASSGTEYQETQYF. DNA of the CDR3: TGTGCCAGCAGTGGGACAGAGTACCAAGAGACCCAGTACTTC.

This clone was found once. The gene calls are TRBV20-1 and TRBJ2-5, with D tentatively TRBD1 (6 bases). Trimming took 3 bases from V and 4 from J, leaving 18 bases between them. In germline, CDR1 is DFQATT, CDR2 SNEGSKA (reference sequence). The CDR3 is 15 residues long. The CDR3 protein is CSASDPQGPSETQYF. In DNA form, the CDR3 reads TGCAGTGCTAGTGACCCCCAGGGGCCCTCAGAGACCCAGTACTTC.

The V and J genes are TRBV5-1 and TRBJ2-3; D is perhaps TRBD2 (5 bases). CDR1 is SGHRS and CDR2 is YFSETQ in the germline V gene. This CDR3 region has 14 residues. Trimming took off 4 bases at V and 4 bases at J, with 13 bases between the two ends. The DNA of the CDR3 is TGCGCCAGCAGCCGGGGATCGTTATCAGATACGCAGTATTTT. Translation gives CASSRGSLSDTQYF. Using reference TRBV5-1 and TRBJ2-3 for the parts outside the CDR3, the full variable domain is KAGVTQTPRYLIKTRGQQVTLSCSPISGHRSVSWYQQTPGQGLQFLFEYFSETQRNKGNFPGRFSGRQFSNSRSEMNVSTLELGDSALYLCASSRGSLSDTQYFGPGTRLTVL.

The V call is TRBV7-8, the J call TRBJ2-3; D perhaps matches TRBD2 (5 bases). Germline V CDR1 and CDR2: SGHVS, FQNEAQ. This CDR3 contains 12 residues. Trimming cost V 3 bases and J 6 bases, with 7 bases left between them. CDR3 nucleotide sequence: TGTGCCAGCAGCTTGTTAGCGGATACGCAGTATTTT. Encoded protein: CASSLLADTQYF.

This clone has more than one count but fewer than ten. The chain carries TRBV4-3 and TRBJ1-1; D remains ambiguous. CDR3 size: 13 residues. Germline loops: CDR1 LGHNA, CDR2 YSLEER. Trimming pared 1 base from V and 6 bases from J, leaving 9 bases between. CDR3 sequence reads: CASSQVPGSEAFF. The CDR3, as DNA: TGCGCCAGCAGCCAAGTGCCCGGGTCTGAAGCTTTCTTT.

DNA of the CDR3: TGTGCCAGCAGCTTCCGACAGGACAACTATGGCTACACCTTC. It encodes CASSFRQDNYGYTF. The rearrangement uses TRBV7-9 and TRBJ1-2; perhaps TRBD1 as D (6 bases). The CDR3 is 14 amino acids. From germline, CDR1 is SEHNR and CDR2 FQNEAQ (reference sequence). V dropped 3 bases and J dropped 2 bases, with 10 bases sitting between them.

The rearrangement uses TRBV5-1 and TRBJ1-1; TRBD1 matches at 8 bases. Unmatched junction bases numbered 5, after V lost 0 bases and J lost 1 base. Germline CDR1 is SGHRS and CDR2 is YFSETQ. This CDR3 region has 16 residues. In DNA form, the CDR3 reads TGCGCCAGCAGCTTGGTGCCAGGGGGCAGGAACACTGAAGCTTTCTTT. Its translation is CASSLVPGGRNTEAFF.

The rearrangement joins TRBV2 to TRBJ2-5; D is perhaps TRBD1 (5 bases). This CDR3 has 11 amino acids. Trimming stripped 3 bases from V and 9 bases from J, with 8 bases between. Looked up from germline, CDR1 is SNHLY and CDR2 is FYNNEI. The CDR3 here is CASSDGAAQYF. CDR3 coding DNA: TGTGCCAGCAGTGATGGGGCGGCCCAGTACTTC.

J is TRBJ2-7 and V is TRBV30; D not resolved. The germline V gene encodes CDR1 GTSNPN and CDR2 SVGIG (reference sequence). The V end was cut by 3 bases, the J end by 4 bases, with 13 bases between. The CDR3 runs 13 residues. CDR3 protein: CAWRKAAAYEQYF. CDR3 nucleotide sequence: TGTGCCTGGAGAAAGGCGGCCGCTTACGAGCAGTACTTC.

This sequence joins TRBV14 and TRBJ1-1; 9 bases are shared with TRBD1. CDR1 and CDR2 (germline): SGHDN, FVKESK. After removal of 4 bases from V and 4 bases from J, the junction contained 10 bases not matched to a gene. The CDR3 has 16 residues. CDR3: CASSRNRGQVITEAFF. The CDR3, as DNA: TGTGCCAGCAGCCGAAACAGGGGGCAAGTTATCACTGAAGCTTTCTTT.

The chain is built from TRBV10-3 and TRBJ1-5; TRBD1 might be the D (5 bases). The V gene's germline CDR1 is ENHRY and CDR2 SYGVKD. The V and J ends lost 5 bases and 0 bases respectively, with 11 bases between them. This CDR3 has 15 residues. CDR3 amino acids: CAISWGEGSNQPQHF. DNA for the CDR3: TGTGCCATCAGTTGGGGGGAGGGTAGCAATCAGCCCCAGCATTTT.

The chain couples TRBV19 to TRBJ1-2, with 10 positions matching TRBD1. The CDR3 runs to 15 residues. V lost 8 bases to trimming and J lost 3 bases; unmatched junction nucleotides: 9. In germline, CDR1 is LNHDA, CDR2 SQIVND (reference sequence). The CDR3 spells CASSPLTGGYYGYTF. The CDR3 bases are TGTGCCAGTTCTCCTCTGACAGGGGGCTACTATGGCTACACCTTC.

The rearrangement joins TRBV27 to TRBJ2-7; D ambiguous. The CDR3 totals 11 residues. CDR1 and CDR2 from the germline V gene are MNHEY and SMNVEV (reference sequence). V was clipped by 5 bases and J by 3 bases, with 5 bases between them. The CDR3 coding sequence is TGTGCCAGCAGTGACATCTACGAGCAGTACTTC. Its protein product is CASSDIYEQYF.

This chain uses TRBV11-3 with TRBJ2-7; 10 bases agree with TRBD2. CDR3 size: 17 residues. Germline CDR1 reads SGHNT; CDR2 reads YENEEA. The V and J ends lost 5 bases and 3 bases, in that order; junction bases with no gene match: 13. The CDR3 loop reads CASSPRSASGSIYEQYF. CDR3 DNA: TGTGCCAGCAGCCCCAGATCGGCTAGCGGGAGTATCTACGAGCAGTACTTC.

This clone was picked up a small number of times. The chain employs TRBV27 and TRBJ1-5, with 9 bases matching TRBD1. Germline values: CDR1 MNHEY, CDR2 SMNVEV (reference sequence). Trimming at V came to 9 bases and at J to 1 base, leaving 4 bases not matched to a gene. This CDR3 is 14 amino acids long. The DNA for the CDR3 is TGTGCCAGTGCGGGACAGGGAAGCAATCAGCCCCAGCATTTT. It codes for CASAGQGSNQPQHF.

The chain employs TRBV2 and TRBJ1-5, with D possibly being TRBD1 (6 bases). Germline CDR1 reads SNHLY; CDR2 reads FYNNEI. The CDR3 is 16 amino acids. V dropped 5 bases and J dropped 1 base, with 15 bases sitting between them. This chain's CDR3 is CASSLSGQRSNQPQHF. The DNA of the CDR3 is TGTGCCAGCAGTCTTTCCGGACAGAGAAGCAATCAGCCCCAGCATTTT.

J is TRBJ2-1 and V is TRBV6-2 or TRBV6-3; 12 bases align to TRBD2. Germline trimming cut 7 bases from V and 7 bases from J; bases unmatched to any gene: 17. This CDR3 is built from 18 residues. Germline V gene lookup returns CDR1 MNHEY and CDR2 SVGEGT. The CDR3 bases are TGTGCCAGCACCCCACCCCGACTAGCGGGAGAGTCGTTTAATGAGCAGTTCTTC. This encodes CASTPPRLAGESFNEQFF.

V and J are TRBV28 and TRBJ2-3, with 16 bases identical to TRBD2. Losses at the gene ends were 1 base for V and 9 bases for J; bases not matched to a gene: 7. Germline loops: CDR1 MDHEN, CDR2 SYDVKM. The CDR3 loop spans 17 amino acids. CDR3 in amino acids: CASSLYGTSGGVRTQYF. DNA of the CDR3: TGTGCCAGCAGTTTATACGGGACTAGCGGGGGGGTAAGGACGCAGTATTTT.

The chain links TRBV9 to TRBJ1-5; no firm D call. This CDR3 is 16 amino acids long. In germline, CDR1 is SGDLS, CDR2 YYNGEE. V gave up 4 bases and J gave up 7 bases, with 21 bases separating them. The CDR3 DNA sequence: TGTGCCAGCAGCTTCGGGGAGGCCTCAGCGGGGCAGCCCCAGCATTTT. Translating it yields CASSFGEASAGQPQHF.

The chain uses TRBV5-4 and TRBJ1-4; D is unclear. Trimming left V 4 bases short and J 11 bases short, with 18 bases between. Per the germline V gene, CDR1 is SGHNT and CDR2 is YYREEE (reference sequence). The CDR3 totals 14 residues. This CDR3 reads CASSPRNPSGKLFF. DNA of the CDR3: TGTGCCAGCAGCCCCCGGAATCCTTCGGGGAAACTGTTTTTT.

V usage is TRBV7-2 and J usage is TRBJ2-7, with 8 bases that match TRBD2. The CDR3 runs 14 residues. The trim removed 10 bases at V and 4 bases at J, leaving 12 bases unmatched. Germline CDR1 and CDR2: SGHTA and FQGNSA. The chain's CDR3 is CATRGGYPIYEQYF. Written as DNA, the CDR3 is TGTGCCACCCGGGGGGGATACCCCATTTACGAGCAGTACTTC.